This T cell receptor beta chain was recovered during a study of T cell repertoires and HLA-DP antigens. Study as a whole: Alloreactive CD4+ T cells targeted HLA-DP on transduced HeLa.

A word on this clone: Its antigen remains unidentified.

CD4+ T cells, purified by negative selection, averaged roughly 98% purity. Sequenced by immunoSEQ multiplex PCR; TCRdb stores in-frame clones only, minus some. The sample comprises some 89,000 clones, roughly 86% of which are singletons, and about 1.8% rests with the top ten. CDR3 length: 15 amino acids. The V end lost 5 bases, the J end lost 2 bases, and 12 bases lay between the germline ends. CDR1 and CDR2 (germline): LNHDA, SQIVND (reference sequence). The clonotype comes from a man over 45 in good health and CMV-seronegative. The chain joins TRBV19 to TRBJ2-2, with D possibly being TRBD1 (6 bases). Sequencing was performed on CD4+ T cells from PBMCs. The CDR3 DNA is TGTGCCAGTAGTGGGCAGGGGCTTAACACCGGGGAGCTGTTTTTT. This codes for CASSGQGLNTGELFF.